This T cell receptor (beta chain) is drawn from a study of T-cell reconstitution after alpha-beta-depleted transplantation in children (dated by TCRdb to about 2016). Regarding the research as a whole: Using TCR repertoire profiling, the study quantitatively followed how T-cell immune reconstitution unfolded in children after TCRalphabeta/CD19-depleted allogeneic hematopoietic cell transplantation.

Library preparation was by PCR. TCRdb lists the instrument as Illumina HiSeq 2500. To normalize quantification of the TCRbeta repertoire, the TCR libraries were built with molecular barcoding that relied on unique molecular identifiers. Starting from the raw public reads, TCRdb applied fastp trimming at Q25, assembled clones with MiXCR and retained in-frame beta chains. Each CDR3 protein gets just one entry, which takes the most common genes and DNA from the rows behind it. The sample has hundreds of thousands of distinct CDR3 sequences on record, around 12% of them singletons. The ten largest clones capture about 5.4% of the sample. A remark on this clonotype: Its target antigen remains unknown. No much larger clone exists at a distance of one base, and base qualities are not known.

This sequence originates from a human donor who donated a stem cell graft to a child with combined immunodeficiency. Sequencing was performed on PBMCs from the stem cell graft donor, taken from the stem cell graft.

The DNA sequence is given as TGTGCCAGCAGCGCCCTTCGGCTAGAAGAGACCCAGTACTTC. This encodes CASSALRLEETQYF. This chain is built from TRBV5-6 and TRBJ2-5; the D gene assignment is ambiguous. Based on the germline V gene, the CDR1 and CDR2 sequences are SGHDT and YYEEEE. Including the terminal cysteine and phenylalanine, the CDR3 comprises 14 residues. The only DNA kept is the CDR3, 42 bases in frame from the first base. Trimming removed 4 bases from V and 3 bases from J, leaving 13 bases between the germline ends.